This is a list of T cell receptor beta chains from one sample in a study of blood T cell repertoires in COVID-19. The protocol was immunoSEQ multiplex PCR, while the TCRdb copy is restricted to in-frame clones and leaves out a portion. The data hold roughly 120,000 clones, with 80% observed a single time. Material for sequencing was peripheral blood. The receptors shown here come from an older man with acute or convalescent COVID-19. Both conserved end residues are part of each CDR3. The D gene is left open where the match is weak. For some rows the clone size is stated as once, few or many, or as a class when expanded; others skip it.

j_gene | d_gene | v_gene | abundance | CDR3nt | CDR3aa
TRBJ1-5 | NA | TRBV30 | NA | TGTGCCTGGAGTGTACCTAACGAGCCCAATCAGCCCCAGCATTTT | CAWSVPNEPNQPQHF
TRBJ1-2 | NA | TRBV7-9 | NA | TGTGCCAGCAGCCCTACAGGGAACAGCTACACCTTC | CASSPTGNSYTF
TRBJ2-2 | NA | TRBV20-1 | NA | TGCAGTGCTGAACAGGGCTCGGAGCTGTTTTTT | CSAEQGSELFF
TRBJ2-5 | TRBD2 | TRBV9 | NA | TGTGCCAGCAGCGTAGGACTAGCGGGGTATCTGGTAGAGACCCAGTACTTC | CASSVGLAGYLVETQYF
TRBJ2-2 | TRBD1 | TRBV10-1 | NA | TGCGCCAACCCAAAGGACAGGCCCCACTCCGGGGAGCTGTTTTTT | CANPKDRPHSGELFF
TRBJ2-1 | NA | TRBV5-1 | NA | TGCGCCAGCAGCTATGGAGGGGAAAACAATGAGCAGTTCTTC | CASSYGGENNEQFF
TRBJ1-1 | NA | TRBV6-6 | NA | TGTGCCAGCAGTTACGGGTGGGCATCGAACACTGAAGCTTTCTTT | CASSYGWASNTEAFF
TRBJ2-4 | NA | TRBV5-1 | once | TGCGCCAGCAGCTTGGGGGCATCGGACTTAGCCAAAAACATTCAGTACTTC | CASSLGASDLAKNIQYF
TRBJ1-2 | NA | TRBV29-1 | NA | TGCAGCGTTACCGAGGGCTCACTACACTATGGCTACACCTTC | CSVTEGSLHYGYTF
TRBJ1-2 | NA | TRBV27 | NA | TGTGCCAGCAGCCCACAGGGTATCCCTAACTATGGCTACACCTTC | CASSPQGIPNYGYTF
TRBJ2-5 | NA | TRBV18 | NA | TGTGCCAGCTCACCAGGGCTCCAAGAGACCCAGTACTTC | CASSPGLQETQYF
TRBJ1-1 | TRBD1 | TRBV14 | NA | TGTGCCAGCAGCCCCATGGGACAGGGTCGGGGCACTGAAGCTTTCTTT | CASSPMGQGRGTEAFF
TRBJ1-1 | TRBD1 | TRBV6-1 | NA | TGTGCCAGCAGTGATACCGGACAGGGGGCTGGTGAAGCTTTCTTT | CASSDTGQGAGEAFF
TRBJ2-2 | NA | TRBV3-1/TRBV3-2 | NA | TGTGCCAGCAGCCAAGTAGTCGAGACCGGGGAGCTGTTTTTT | CASSQVVETGELFF
TRBJ2-1 | NA | TRBV2 | NA | TGTGCCAGCAACGGACTACAGACCTACAATGAGCAGTTCTTC | CASNGLQTYNEQFF
TRBJ1-5 | TRBD1 | TRBV6-5 | NA | TGTGCCAGCAGACGGACAGGGGGCGAGAGTCAGCCCCAGCATTTT | CASRRTGGESQPQHF
TRBJ1-2 | TRBD1 | TRBV7-9 | NA | TGTGCCAGCAGTAACCGGGACAGGGGGTCTTCTGGCTACACCTTC | CASSNRDRGSSGYTF
TRBJ2-3 | NA | TRBV7-2 | NA | TGTGCCAGCAGCTTAGAGTGGGGGCTGGGGAGAGATACGCAGTATTTT | CASSLEWGLGRDTQYF
TRBJ2-1 | NA | TRBV5-1 | once | TGCGCCAGCAGCTTGGGACTAGATTACAATGAGCAGTTCTTC | CASSLGLDYNEQFF